This TCR beta chain was found in a study of human T cells and chemical hapten exposure. Germline CDR1 SGHNT, CDR2 YYREEE (reference sequence). The V end lost 4 bases, the J end lost 2 bases, and 7 bases lay between the germline ends. The CDR3 length is 14 residues. Sample time point: healthy volunteer bleed at 6 weeks. The authors' total RNA extraction used unfractionated whole blood. Methods used by the authors: The number of TCRs in each sample had a median of approximately 93,000 and spanned roughly 20,000 to 750,000. MiXCR was run by TCRdb on the RACE reads, yielding one entry per CDR3 protein. The authors' filters were not applied to this entry. Counted here are about 79,000 distinct CDR3 sequences, roughly 8.7% occurring once; the ten biggest clones make up around 1.4%. This clonotype was recorded at least ten times.

This sequence was found in a male donor in good health. Some clones in this sample may be carry-over from other donors' samples. What was sequenced was whole blood. The chain employs TRBV5-4 and TRBJ2-6; unclear D gene. The CDR3 DNA sequence: TGTGCCAGCAGCACAGAGACTGGGGCCAACGTCCTGACTTTC. Translating gives CASSTETGANVLTF.